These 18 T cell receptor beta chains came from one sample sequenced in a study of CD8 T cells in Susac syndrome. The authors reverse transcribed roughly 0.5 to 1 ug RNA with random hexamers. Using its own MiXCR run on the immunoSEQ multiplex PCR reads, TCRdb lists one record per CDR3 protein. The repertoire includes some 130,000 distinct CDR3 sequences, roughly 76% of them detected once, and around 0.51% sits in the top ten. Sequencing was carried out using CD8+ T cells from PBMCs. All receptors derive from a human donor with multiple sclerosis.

The CDR3 region has the DNA TGTGCCAGCAGTGAAGCGCATGAGTTTAACTATGGCTACACCTTC. This sequence encodes CASSEAHEFNYGYTF. The V and J genes are TRBV2 and TRBJ1-2; the D is unclear. The CDR3 length is 15 residues. V was trimmed by 0 bases and J by 1 base, leaving 9 bases between them. Germline-derived CDR1 and CDR2 are SNHLY and FYNNEI.

CDR3 sequence reads: CASRAGIPGEQYV. CDR3 sequence (DNA): TGCGCCAGCAGGGCAGGCATACCTGGAGAGCAGTACGTC. The V and J genes are TRBV5-1 and TRBJ2-7; D uncertain. Trimming cost V 5 bases and J 7 bases, with 16 bases left between them. Per germline, CDR1 SGHRS and CDR2 YFSETQ. The CDR3 is 13 residues long.

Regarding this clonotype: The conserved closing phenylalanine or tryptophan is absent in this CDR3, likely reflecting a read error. The CDR3 coding sequence is TGTGCCAGCAGCCAAGATTTTAGTGGGGTGAACATTCAGTACCTC. Amino acids: CASSQDFSGVNIQYL. The chain employs TRBV4-2 and TRBJ2-4; D is ambiguous. This CDR3 has 15 amino acids. Trimming pared 0 bases from V and 7 bases from J, leaving 13 bases between. Germline values: CDR1 LGHNA, CDR2 YNFKEQ.

Here the CDR3 reads CAWSGQGFNEQYF. CDR3 sequence (DNA): TGTGCCTGGAGTGGGCAGGGTTTCAACGAGCAGTACTTC. The genes are TRBV30 and TRBJ2-7; D may be TRBD1 (5 bases). Trimming left V 1 base short and J 5 bases short, with 12 bases between. The CDR3 covers 13 residues. The germline gives CDR1 GTSNPN, CDR2 SVGIG (reference sequence).

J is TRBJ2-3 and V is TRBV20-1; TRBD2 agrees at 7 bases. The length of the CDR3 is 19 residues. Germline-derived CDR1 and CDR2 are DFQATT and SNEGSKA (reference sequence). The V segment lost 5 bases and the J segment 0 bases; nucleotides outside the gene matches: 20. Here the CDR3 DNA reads TGCAGTGCTTCCAGGCCGCGGGGGTTACTCGAACGCAGCACAGATACGCAGTATTTT. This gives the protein CSASRPRGLLERSTDTQYF.

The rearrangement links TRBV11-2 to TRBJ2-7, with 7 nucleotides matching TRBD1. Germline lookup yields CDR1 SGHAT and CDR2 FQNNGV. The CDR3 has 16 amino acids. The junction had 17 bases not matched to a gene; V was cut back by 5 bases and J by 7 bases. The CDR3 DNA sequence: TGTGCCAGCAGCGATTCCGGGACAGCGCATCTGGGGGAGCAGTACTTC. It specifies CASSDSGTAHLGEQYF.

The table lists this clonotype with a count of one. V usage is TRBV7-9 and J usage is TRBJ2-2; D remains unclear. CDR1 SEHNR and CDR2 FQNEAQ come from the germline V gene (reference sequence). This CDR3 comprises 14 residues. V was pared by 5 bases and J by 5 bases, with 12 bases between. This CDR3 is CASSVTEGTGELFF. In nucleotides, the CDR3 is TGTGCCAGCAGCGTTACAGAAGGAACCGGGGAGCTGTTTTTT.

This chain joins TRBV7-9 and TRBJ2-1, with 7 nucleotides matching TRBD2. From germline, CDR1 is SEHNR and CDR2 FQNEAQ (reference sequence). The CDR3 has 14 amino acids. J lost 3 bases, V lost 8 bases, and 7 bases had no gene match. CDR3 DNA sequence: TGTGCCAGCCGCGGGGGAAAAGACTACAATGAGCAGTTCTTC. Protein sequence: CASRGGKDYNEQFF. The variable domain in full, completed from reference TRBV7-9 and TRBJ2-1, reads DTGVSQNPRHKITKRGQNVTFRCDPISEHNRLYWYRQTLGQGPEFLTYFQNEAQLEKSRLLSDRFSAERPKGSFSTLEIQRTEQGDSAMYLCASRGGKDYNEQFFGPGTRLTVL.

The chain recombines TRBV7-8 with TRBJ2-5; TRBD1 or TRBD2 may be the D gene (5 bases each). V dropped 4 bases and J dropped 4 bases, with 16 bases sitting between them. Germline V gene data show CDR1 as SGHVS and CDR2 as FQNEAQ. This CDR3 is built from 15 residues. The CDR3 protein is CASSSGTTAGETQYF. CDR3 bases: TGTGCCAGCAGCTCCGGGACCACCGCAGGAGAGACCCAGTACTTC.

In nucleotides, the CDR3 is TGTGCCAGCAGCCTAGGGGGTTCGTCGTTTCATGAGCAGTTCTTC. Protein product: CASSLGGSSFHEQFF. This rearrangement joins TRBV12-3 or TRBV12-4 to TRBJ2-1; D is possibly TRBD1 (6 bases). Trimming left V 6 bases short and J 8 bases short, with 20 bases between. The CDR3 is 15 amino acids.

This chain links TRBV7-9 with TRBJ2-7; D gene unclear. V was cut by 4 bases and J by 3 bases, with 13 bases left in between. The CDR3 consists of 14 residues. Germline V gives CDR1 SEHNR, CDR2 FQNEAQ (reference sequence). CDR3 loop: CASSSVLKDYEQYV. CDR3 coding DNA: TGTGCCAGCAGCTCCGTCCTTAAGGACTACGAGCAGTACGTC.

For the CDR3, the DNA is TGTGCCAGCAAACTGACTAGCGGGAGGCTCCAAGAGACCCAGTACTTC. Encoded protein: CASKLTSGRLQETQYF. J is TRBJ2-5 and V is TRBV27; 13 bases agree with TRBD2. Per germline, CDR1 MNHEY and CDR2 SMNVEV (reference sequence). J was trimmed by 1 base and V by 7 bases; bases with no gene match: 6. The CDR3 totals 16 residues.

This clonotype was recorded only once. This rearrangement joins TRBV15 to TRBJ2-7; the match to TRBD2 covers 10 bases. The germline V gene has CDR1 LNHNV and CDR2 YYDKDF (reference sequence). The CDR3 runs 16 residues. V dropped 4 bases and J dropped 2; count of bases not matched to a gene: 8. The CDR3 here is CATSNGLAEQTYEQYF. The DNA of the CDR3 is TGTGCCACCAGCAATGGACTAGCGGAACAAACCTACGAGCAGTACTTC.

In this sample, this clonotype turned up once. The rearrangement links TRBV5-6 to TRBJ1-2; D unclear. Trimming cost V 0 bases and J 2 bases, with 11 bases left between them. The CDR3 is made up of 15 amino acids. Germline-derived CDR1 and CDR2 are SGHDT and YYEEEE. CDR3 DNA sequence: TGTGCCAGCAGCTTGGCCTGGGAAGGGAACTATGGCTACACCTTC. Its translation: CASSLAWEGNYGYTF.

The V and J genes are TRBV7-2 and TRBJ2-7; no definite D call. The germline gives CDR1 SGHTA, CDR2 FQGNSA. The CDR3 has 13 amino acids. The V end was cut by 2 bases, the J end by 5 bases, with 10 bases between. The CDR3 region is CASSLLLGNEQYF. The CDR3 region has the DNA TGTGCCAGCAGCTTATTGTTGGGTAACGAGCAGTACTTC.

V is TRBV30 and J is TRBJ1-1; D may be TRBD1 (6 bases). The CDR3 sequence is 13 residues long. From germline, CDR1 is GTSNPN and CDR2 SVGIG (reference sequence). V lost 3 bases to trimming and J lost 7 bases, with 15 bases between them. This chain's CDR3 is CAWRFGGPGEAFF. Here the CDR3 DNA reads TGTGCCTGGAGGTTTGGGGGGCCAGGTGAAGCTTTCTTT.

CDR3 sequence: CASSQISAMNTEAFF. Written as DNA, the CDR3 is TGCGCCAGCAGCCAAATTAGCGCGATGAACACTGAAGCTTTCTTT. The V and J genes are TRBV4-1 and TRBJ1-1; D is ambiguous. The CDR3 spans 15 residues. CDR1 and CDR2 from the germline V gene are MGHRA and YSYEKL. V was clipped by 2 bases and J by 0 bases, with 10 bases between them.

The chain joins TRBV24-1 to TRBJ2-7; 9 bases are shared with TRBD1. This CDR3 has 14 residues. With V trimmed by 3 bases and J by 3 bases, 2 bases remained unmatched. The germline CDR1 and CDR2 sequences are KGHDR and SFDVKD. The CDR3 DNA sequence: TGTGCCACCAGTGATCCGGGACAGGGCTACGAGCAGTACTTC. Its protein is CATSDPGQGYEQYF.